The 21 T cell receptor beta chains in this list originate from one sample, sequenced in a study of OX40 agonist ivuxolimab in advanced cancers. Measured with immunoSEQ multiplex PCR; TCRdb has only the in-frame clones, and not every one. Of tens of thousands of clones detected, 75% to 90% appear once; the ten largest clones hold less than 0.7%. Sample: CD4+ or CD8+ T cells sorted from blood, taken in a trial of the OX40 agonist ivuxolimab. The source of these receptors is an adult with an advanced solid tumor such as melanoma, head and neck, liver or kidney cancer.

This chain links TRBV20-1 with TRBJ2-7; 8 bases agree with TRBD2. The CDR3 loop spans 11 amino acids. The germline CDR1 and CDR2 sequences are DFQATT and SNEGSKA (reference sequence). The chain's CDR3 is CSGRDSYEQYF. CDR3 nucleotide sequence: TGCAGCGGGAGGGATTCCTACGAGCAGTACTTC.

This chain connects TRBV7-3 to TRBJ2-1; the D call may be TRBD1 or TRBD2 (5 bases each). Trimming cost V 2 bases and J 7 bases, with 15 bases left between them. Germline-derived CDR1 and CDR2 are SGHTA and FQGTGA. The CDR3 is 15 amino acids. The CDR3 here is CASSLLGDGVNEQFF. The DNA of the CDR3 is TGTGCCAGCAGCTTATTGGGGGACGGCGTTAATGAGCAGTTCTTC.

The rearrangement uses TRBV20-1 and TRBJ1-3; D is ambiguous. The germline V and J ends were trimmed by 3 bases and 1 base, with 1 base remaining between them. In germline, CDR1 is DFQATT, CDR2 SNEGSKA (reference sequence). The CDR3 has 11 residues. CDR3 sequence (DNA): TGCAGTGCTAGTTCTGGAAACACCATATATTTT. Amino acid sequence: CSASSGNTIYF.

The chain recombines TRBV19 with TRBJ1-1; D remains unclear. This CDR3 is built from 14 residues. Germline loops: CDR1 LNHDA, CDR2 SQIVND (reference sequence). V was shortened by 4 bases and J by 0 bases, with 9 bases between the two germline ends. The CDR3 coding sequence is TGTGCCAGTAGTACCCAGGTTATGAACACTGAAGCTTTCTTT. This encodes CASSTQVMNTEAFF.

The V gene is TRBV7-2, the J gene TRBJ2-2; D is tentatively TRBD1 or TRBD2 (5 bases each). Deletions cut 5 bases from V and 9 bases from J, with 16 bases between. The CDR3 is 14 residues long. CDR1 is SGHTA and CDR2 is FQGNSA in the germline V gene. CDR3 amino acids: CASSPGTLSRELFF. For the CDR3, the DNA is TGTGCCAGCAGCCCCGGGACCTTGAGTCGGGAGCTGTTTTTT.

The chain joins TRBV5-1 to TRBJ2-1; D might be TRBD2 (5 bases). Germline lookup yields CDR1 SGHRS and CDR2 YFSETQ. CDR3 size: 14 residues. Trimming shortened V by 0 bases and J by 4 bases, and 8 bases separated the two germline ends. The CDR3, as DNA: TGCGCCAGCAGCTTGGAGGCGGGTTACAATGAGCAGTTCTTC. It specifies CASSLEAGYNEQFF. Drawing the rest from reference TRBV5-1 and TRBJ2-1, the complete variable domain is KAGVTQTPRYLIKTRGQQVTLSCSPISGHRSVSWYQQTPGQGLQFLFEYFSETQRNKGNFPGRFSGRQFSNSRSEMNVSTLELGDSALYLCASSLEAGYNEQFFGPGTRLTVL.

The chain carries TRBV7-9 and TRBJ2-3; TRBD1 matches 8 bases. The J segment lost 0 bases and the V segment lost 5 bases, leaving 1 base of the junction unmatched. CDR1 is SEHNR and CDR2 is FQNEAQ in the germline V gene (reference sequence). The CDR3 length is 14 residues. This chain's CDR3 is CASSQGASTDTQYF. The CDR3 DNA is TGTGCCAGCAGCCAGGGGGCTAGCACAGATACGCAGTATTTT.

This sequence joins TRBV20-1 and TRBJ2-5; no definite D call. CDR1 DFQATT and CDR2 SNEGSKA come from the germline V gene (reference sequence). V lost 6 bases to trimming and J lost 2 bases, with 7 bases between them. The CDR3 has 11 residues. CDR3 amino acids: CSAKSQETQYF. CDR3 bases: TGCAGTGCCAAGAGTCAAGAGACCCAGTACTTC.

The chain carries TRBV5-5 and TRBJ2-3; D not certain. CDR1 is SGHKS and CDR2 is YYEKEE in the germline V gene (reference sequence). V was shortened by 3 bases and J by 2 bases, with 13 bases between the two germline ends. This CDR3 region has 15 residues. The CDR3 loop reads CASSWSDDYTDTQYF. In nucleotides, the CDR3 is TGTGCCAGCAGCTGGTCGGACGATTACACAGATACGCAGTATTTT.

The chain recombines TRBV5-8 with TRBJ1-2; D remains ambiguous. The CDR3 is made up of 15 amino acids. Per the germline V gene, CDR1 is SGHTS and CDR2 is YDEGEE. With 4 bases removed from V and 4 bases from J, the gap between germline ends came to 17 bases. CDR3: CASSLGPVRIYGYTF. For the CDR3, the DNA is TGTGCCAGCAGCCTTGGACCCGTACGAATCTATGGCTACACCTTC. Variable domain in full (rest from reference TRBV5-8 and TRBJ1-2): EAGVTQSPTHLIKTRGQQATLRCSPISGHTSVYWYQQALGLGLQFLLWYDEGEERNRGNFPPRFSGRQFPNYSSELNVNALELEDSALYLCASSLGPVRIYGYTFGSGTRLTVV.

This chain uses TRBV18 with TRBJ2-2, with D possibly being TRBD1 (6 bases). The CDR3 is 17 residues long. Germline assignment: CDR1 KGHSH and CDR2 LQKENI. Trimming stripped 3 bases from V and 3 bases from J, with 17 bases between. The CDR3 DNA reads as TGTGCCAGCTCACCGAACCAGCAGGGGTACGACACCGGGGAGCTGTTTTTT. Translating it yields CASSPNQQGYDTGELFF.

This rearrangement joins TRBV7-2 to TRBJ1-3, with D unresolved. The CDR3 runs 13 residues. V gave up 3 bases and J gave up 1 base, with 4 bases separating them. Germline V gives CDR1 SGHTA, CDR2 FQGNSA. The CDR3 loop reads CASSLNSGNTIYF. In DNA, the CDR3 is TGTGCCAGCAGCTTGAATTCTGGAAACACCATATATTTT.

CDR3: CASREDRTTDTQYF. The CDR3, as DNA: TGTGCCAGCAGGGAGGACAGGACCACAGATACGCAGTATTTT. The rearrangement links TRBV6-1 to TRBJ2-3, with 7 bases matching TRBD1. Germline V gene data show CDR1 as MNHNS and CDR2 as SASEGT. This CDR3 is 14 amino acids long. The trim removed 6 bases at V and 2 bases at J, leaving 5 bases unmatched.

V gene TRBV5-1 combines with J gene TRBJ1-1; 7 bases align to TRBD1. V shed 5 bases and J 1 base; nucleotides not matched to a gene: 8. Germline CDR1 reads SGHRS; CDR2 reads YFSETQ. The CDR3 consists of 15 residues. CDR3 DNA: TGCGCCAGCAGATTCGGGACAGCCCAGAACACTGAAGCTTTCTTT. Protein product: CASRFGTAQNTEAFF.

This chain joins TRBV10-2 and TRBJ2-3, with 10 bases identical to TRBD2. CDR3 size: 18 residues. The J segment lost 2 bases and the V segment lost 0 bases, leaving 8 bases of the junction unmatched. Per the germline V gene, CDR1 is WSHSY and CDR2 is SAAADI. The CDR3 is CASSESQLAGYHTDTQYF. DNA for the CDR3: TGCGCCAGCAGTGAGTCTCAACTAGCGGGGTACCACACAGATACGCAGTATTTT.

This clone was detected only a few times. The gene calls are TRBV7-2 and TRBJ2-5; D perhaps matches TRBD1 (7 bases). Trimming took 5 bases from V and 1 from J, leaving 17 bases between them. CDR3 length: 16 residues. The germline gives CDR1 SGHTA, CDR2 FQGNSA. The CDR3 nucleotides are TGTGCCAGCAGCCCCTTTCAGGGGGGAACCCAAGAGACCCAGTACTTC. As protein: CASSPFQGGTQETQYF.

The chain has TRBV11-2 and TRBJ2-7, with 13 bases fitting TRBD2. Germline V gene data show CDR1 as SGHAT and CDR2 as FQNNGV. Unmatched junction bases numbered 4, after V lost 0 bases and J lost 5 bases. The CDR3 covers 16 residues. This CDR3 is CASSLEGTSGIDEQYF. CDR3 nucleotide sequence: TGTGCCAGCAGCTTAGAAGGGACTAGCGGGATTGACGAGCAGTACTTC.

The J gene is TRBJ2-7, the V gene TRBV5-1, with a tentative D call TRBD2 (6 bases). Germline values: CDR1 SGHRS, CDR2 YFSETQ. This CDR3 region has 13 residues. The ends were cut back, 4 bases at V and 4 bases at J, with 12 bases in the middle. CDR3 sequence: CASSRDWIYEQYF. The DNA of the CDR3 is TGCGCCAGCAGCCGGGACTGGATTTACGAGCAGTACTTC.

The chain joins TRBV6-5 to TRBJ1-2; 7 nucleotides agree with TRBD1. V was clipped by 6 bases and J by 8 bases; unmatched bases: 9. Germline V lookup: CDR1 MNHEY, CDR2 SVGAGI. The CDR3 extends over 13 amino acids. CDR3: CASRPGQSLGYTF. The CDR3 bases are TGTGCCAGCAGACCGGGACAGTCTTTGGGCTACACCTTC.

V usage is TRBV12-2 and J usage is TRBJ1-4. TRBV12-2 corresponds to a pseudogene. This CDR3 spans 18 amino acids. CDR3 sequence: CASRLEGCKSSGYEKLFF. DNA of the CDR3: TGTGCAAGTCGCTTAGAGGGATGCAAGTCGAGCGGCTATGAAAAACTGTTTTTT.

This clone was counted a single time. The chain recombines TRBV19 with TRBJ2-7; D remains ambiguous. Germline CDR1 reads LNHDA; CDR2 reads SQIVND (reference sequence). CDR3 length: 14 residues. V lost 1 base to trimming and J lost 3 bases, with 10 bases between them. The CDR3 spells CASSIVLDHYEQYF. The CDR3 nucleotides read TGTGCCAGTAGTATAGTCTTGGACCACTACGAGCAGTACTTC.